This TCR beta chain emerged from a study of cytomegalovirus exposure and HLA in healthy donors (dated by TCRdb to about 2017). Regarding the research as a whole: In an earlier analysis of 550 to 750 of the donors, 250 to 350 Gb of sequence data and roughly 100 million unique TCR beta sequences from about 179 million T cells were reported. An early release covering over 500 HLA-typed donors comprised 250 to 350 gigabases of sequencing data and approximately 85 million unique TCR sequences. Among the roughly 390 genotyped donors, more than 70% belonged to the genetic ancestry cluster associated with self-reported Caucasian donors. The study aimed to test whether cataloging public T cell receptors could reveal signatures of past pathogen exposure. Using immunosequencing, the study profiled T cell repertoires from 500 to 800 subjects and related those repertoires to cytomegalovirus serostatus. A separate validation cohort of about 110 different subjects was used in addition to the approximately 640-subject first cohort. To predict cytomegalovirus infection status, the study brought together high-throughput TCR immunosequencing, statistical association of individual TCRs with disease status, and machine learning. To study patterns of TCR occurrence, a later analysis re-analyzed previously published TCR beta repertoires from 500 to 850 donors and added high-resolution HLA genotyping. The later analysis used no new phenotypic data to find candidate immune exposures, relying instead on TCR beta sequences and their occurrence across donors. An earlier analysis of approximately 640 of the donors applied high-throughput TCR beta sequencing to assess whether each TCR beta V gene segment acted as functional or pseudogenic. Donor age, sex, ethnicity and CMV serostatus were compiled together with the repertoire data. Genome-wide SNP genotypes for about 65% of the 666 donors were used in a later genetic analysis, which treated that subset as a discovery cohort. All discovery cohort repertoires had been generated on a single sequencing platform. HLA typing included class I and class II loci at four-digit resolution. Typing coverage differed by locus: A, B, C, DRB1 and DQB1 were typed in roughly 620-630 donors, DQA1 in about 560, DPA1 in some 570, and DPB1 in 450 to 490. Because of strong linkage in the cohort, roughly five DR-DQ haplotypes were treated as single units for association and clustering. Among around 400 genotyped donors of the cohort, an average of roughly 230,000 unique TCR beta nucleotide sequences was sequenced per donor, of which roughly 18% were non-productive. Paper-wide results and their limitations: A further reported finding was that TCR beta sequences accurately predicted the HLA-A and HLA-B alleles for most subjects in the first cohort. Most TCR sequences were observed very rarely across donors, whereas some public TCRs were present in many individuals. Cytomegalovirus status was reported to be diagnosed by the classifier with high specificity and sensitivity in both the original and validation cohorts. A later analysis found that HLA-associated TCR beta chains were more clonally expanded and had lower generation probabilities than equally common non-associated chains. Three of the identified cytomegalovirus-associated TCR beta chains were confirmed in vitro to be specific for cytomegalovirus antigens. The only immune exposure information available for the cohort was CMV serostatus. Because counts were too low, seventeen rarely observed V segments, including chromosome 9 orphons, were left out of the earlier analysis of approximately 500 of the donors. It was suggested by the authors that the approach could potentially be generalized to other disease states and immunological phenotypes. Broadly in line with IMGT annotations, most TCR beta V segments showed up in productive rearrangements about 90% or about 30% of the time in an earlier analysis of under 700 of the donors. According to a later analysis, TCR association rates differed among HLA loci, with DRB1 alleles showing the most associated TCRs and HLA-C alleles showing the fewest. Linkage disequilibrium might explain the correlated functional status among segregating V segments, but an unknown experimental factor could not be ruled out. Specific HLA alleles were associated with 15,000 to 20,000 TCR beta sequences at a false discovery rate of 0.05 in a later analysis. In the study, around 150 TCR beta chains were listed as associated with cytomegalovirus. Compared with the 666-donor mean, donors in an Asian-associated ancestry cluster had fewer N-insertions in productive TCRs, according to a later genetic analysis. Because HLA typing was missing for some donors at each locus, association tests included only the typed subset. The presence/absence analyses assumed that sequencing depth was roughly uniform across donors, and that assumption may not be true. In a later analysis, most CMV-associated TCR beta chains were found to appear HLA-restricted, with HLA associations seemingly driven largely by CMV exposure. A cluster of highly shared sequence variants was judged likely to be a technical artifact of the sequencing pipeline. When HLA alleles, especially DR and DQ, strongly co-occurred, TCR associations were difficult to assign to individual alleles. In a later genetic analysis, a missense DCLRE1C variant was associated with V-gene and J-gene trimming of TCR beta chains, and the association was replicated in an independent cohort. The 87-base-pair reads could not distinguish some IMGT-functional V segments, including TRBV6-2 and TRBV6-3, so those segments were excluded. In a later analysis, several top co-occurrence clusters were reported to appear linked to parvovirus B19, influenza, CMV and Epstein-Barr virus. Only TCR beta chains were sequenced in this cohort, and the absence of alpha or paired-chain data limited detectable features.

The cohort consisted of fewer than 700 healthy bone marrow donors. At the time of sampling, all cohort members were nominally healthy, though unrecorded immune exposures were likely present. The donor was CMV seropositive and belonged to the group of 270 or so seropositive cohort members. A peripheral blood sample was collected from each donor, and TCR beta sequencing was performed on peripheral blood mononuclear cells. The Qiagen DNeasy Blood Extraction Kit was used to extract genomic DNA from the blood cell samples. Comments on this clone: It has no known antigen specificity. No clone much larger than this one lies a single base away; base qualities are absent.

Library preparation was by the immunoSEQ multiplex PCR assay. For the multiplex PCR, a mixture combining 60 forward primers for TCR Vbeta segments and 13 reverse primers for TCR Jbeta segments was used. The CDR3 region of rearranged TCR beta genes was amplified from genomic DNA by a multiplex PCR assay. On the Illumina HiSeq System, the amplified TCR beta libraries were sequenced as 87-base-pair reads. As for the original processing: In a later analysis, 77 million or so unique TCR beta chains were counted across the approximately 670 repertoires, and approximately 9.9 million of these chains were shared by at least two donors. To remove PCR and sequencing errors, raw reads were error-corrected and collapsed into unique sequences using a nearest-neighbor algorithm that merged closely related sequences. Alignment of CDR3 sequences to IMGT reference sequences was used to assign V, D and J gene segments. For a sequence to be retained, a match of at least six nucleotides to both a V gene segment and a J gene segment was required. Rearrangements were called productive when the CDR3 lacked stop codons and stayed in frame with V and J; all others were non-productive. CDR3 was defined by IMGT convention, running from the second conserved V-encoded cysteine to the conserved J-encoded phenylalanine. The earlier analysis of approximately 500 of the donors excluded sequences that lacked an unambiguous match to a single V gene segment. An earlier analysis of almost 600 of the donors classified V segments as functional when productive rearrangements were above 56.7% and as segregating when the standard deviation between donors was above 5%. To diagnose cytomegalovirus status from the catalog of TCR beta chain sequences, a statistical classification framework was built. In a later analysis, TCR nucleotide sequences were compared against IMGT/GENE-DB human TR gene sequences so that V and J genes could be assigned. The TCRdist pipeline was used in a later analysis to assign CDR3 sequences and most-parsimonious VDJ recombination scenarios. In a later analysis, each TCR beta chain was defined by its CDR3 amino acid sequence together with its V-gene family, and reads lacking a unique V-gene family were excluded. To address suspected cross-contamination and a sequencing artifact, a later analysis removed roughly 640 highly shared, low-generation-probability nucleotide sequences. In a later analysis, a clonal expansion index for each public chain was calculated from normalized within-repertoire ranks of inferred template counts. A later analysis computed generation probabilities with a VDJ recombination model fitted to out-of-frame rearrangements, and checked the results against IGoR. Hypergeometric tests were used in a later analysis to score TCR-TCR, TCR-HLA and TCR-CMV co-occurrence, with a repertoire-size bias correction applied to the TCR pairs. False discovery rates were estimated in a later analysis by permuting HLA or CMV assignments 20 times. A later analysis grouped co-occurring TCRs with DBSCAN, adding TCRdist sequence similarity when clustering within HLA-allele-positive subsets. Repertoires with fewer than 30,000 or more than 120,000 public chains were left out of co-occurrence clustering, as were a handful of repertoires with anomalous nucleotide sharing. Here the immuneACCESS table is served through TCRdb, limited to in-frame sequences with V and J called. Missing clones are a known gap in these copies; in checked studies unresolved V genes cover under half, and the rest lacks a known reason. For V, J and clone size, that table is used; D and trimming come from the DNA. The sample data list around 150,000 clones, and approximately 85% of these were observed just once. Around 6.6% of the sample is in the top ten clones.

From the germline V gene, CDR1 is SGHRS and CDR2 is YFSETQ. The V end loses 4 bases and the J end loses 3 bases, and a stretch of 19 bases separates them. The CDR3 starts with the cysteine, ends with the phenylalanine, and has 17 residues. Solely the CDR3 DNA is kept, with 51 bases framed from the first base. The chain was built from TRBV5-1 and TRBJ2-2, with a weak D call of TRBD1 (6 bases match). This clonotype originated in a man aged 45-65 years in good health and CMV-seropositive. The sequenced sample was PBMCs. The sequenced DNA is TGCGCCAGCAGCGGAGCAACCGGGACACATCACACCGGGGAGCTGTTTTTT. This yields the protein CASSGATGTHHTGELFF.